Following are 29 T cell receptor beta chains from one sample sequenced in a study of response to subunit inactivated influenza vaccine. MiXCR, applied by TCRdb to the RT-PCR reads, yields one record per CDR3 protein. The sample yields a few hundred thousand distinct CDR3 sequences, approximately 10% seen once. This sample was also put to use in a study of T cells expressing NK-cell markers. From that paper: In generating TCR beta cDNA, 5'RACE template switching with UMIs was used.

The source material was PBMCs from blood, sampled on the day of vaccination. The receptors stem from a man aged 50 or older who received an inactivated influenza vaccine.

The rearrangement links TRBV4-3 to TRBJ2-5, with TRBD2 matching over 10 bases. Trimming took 6 bases from V and 4 from J; bases not matched to a gene: 14. Germline CDR1 reads LGHNA; CDR2 reads YSLEER. This CDR3 has 17 residues. The CDR3 sequence is CASRQSLSSGGSETQYF. The CDR3 nucleotides are TGCGCCAGCAGGCAAAGCCTATCTAGCGGGGGCTCAGAGACCCAGTACTTC.

This clonotype was seen a few times. This chain connects TRBV7-9 to TRBJ1-3, with D perhaps TRBD1 (5 bases). The CDR3 has 16 residues. V shed 0 bases and J shed 0 bases, with 9 bases lying between them. Germline values: CDR1 SEHNR, CDR2 FQNEAQ (reference sequence). CDR3 nucleotide sequence: TGTGCCAGCAGCTTAGCGACAGCCACCTCTGGAAACACCATATATTTT. It encodes CASSLATATSGNTIYF.

The chain is built from TRBV5-1 and TRBJ2-7; D unclear. This CDR3 is built from 14 residues. The V and J ends lost 2 bases and 2 bases respectively, with 11 bases between them. CDR1 is SGHRS and CDR2 is YFSETQ in the germline V gene. The CDR3 bases are TGCGCCAGCAGCTTTGGGGATGTAACCTACGAGCAGTACTTC. Residues: CASSFGDVTYEQYF.

The J gene is TRBJ2-7, the V gene TRBV20-1; 7 bases align to TRBD1. CDR1 is DFQATT, CDR2 SNEGSKA, per germline (reference sequence). With 6 bases clipped from V and 5 bases from J, the junction kept 13 bases outside the gene matches. The CDR3 length is 14 residues. Here the CDR3 reads CSADSGGFSHEQYF. For the CDR3, the DNA is TGCAGTGCCGATTCAGGGGGTTTCTCTCACGAGCAGTACTTC.

This clonotype was seen a handful of times. J is TRBJ2-7 and V is TRBV3-1, with D perhaps assigned TRBD1 or TRBD2 (5 bases each). Between the trimmed V and J ends, which lost 4 bases and 0 bases, there was a span of 16 bases. The CDR3 spans 16 residues. The germline V gene has CDR1 LGHDT and CDR2 YNNKEL (reference sequence). As DNA, the CDR3 is TGTGCCAGCAGCCGGTCCATGGGACGTAGCTCCTACGAGCAGTACTTC. Translating gives CASSRSMGRSSYEQYF.

This clonotype was seen many times. This chain uses TRBV3-1 with TRBJ2-5; D remains unclear. Trimming cost V 0 bases and J 5 bases, with 10 bases left between them. Germline V CDR1 and CDR2: LGHDT, YNNKEL (reference sequence). The CDR3 is 14 amino acids. CDR3 nucleotides: TGTGCCAGCAGCCAAGATTTGAGCCGGGAGACCCAGTACTTC. Translation gives CASSQDLSRETQYF.

The genes are TRBV12-3 or TRBV12-4 and TRBJ2-7, with 12 bases that match TRBD1. The CDR3 extends over 14 amino acids. With 3 bases clipped from V and 7 bases from J, the junction kept 4 bases outside the gene matches. The CDR3, as DNA: TGTGCCAGCAGTTTTGGGGACAGGGGGCTTGAGCAGTACTTC. Translation gives CASSFGDRGLEQYF.

This chain connects TRBV2 to TRBJ2-2, with D unresolved. V was clipped by 5 bases and J by 0 bases, with 13 bases between them. CDR1 is SNHLY and CDR2 is FYNNEI in the germline V gene. The CDR3 spans 16 residues. For the CDR3, the DNA is TGTGCCAGCAGTAAAGACACAAACGCGAACACCGGGGAGCTGTTTTTT. This sequence encodes CASSKDTNANTGELFF. Using reference TRBV2 and TRBJ2-2 for the parts outside the CDR3, the full variable domain is EPEVTQTPSHQVTQMGQEVILRCVPISNHLYFYWYRQILGQKVEFLVSFYNNEISEKSEIFDDQFSVERPDGSNFTLKIRSTKLEDSAMYFCASSKDTNANTGELFFGEGSRLTVL.

This clonotype was observed a handful of times. This sequence joins TRBV5-1 and TRBJ2-5, with 8 bases that match TRBD1. CDR1 SGHRS and CDR2 YFSETQ come from the germline V gene. V dropped 3 bases and J dropped 3; count of bases not matched to a gene: 7. This CDR3 spans 15 amino acids. CDR3 protein: CASSWGRGREETQYF. The CDR3 nucleotides read TGCGCCAGCAGCTGGGGCAGGGGGCGTGAAGAGACCCAGTACTTC.

There are a few counts of this clonotype. The chain joins TRBV20-1 to TRBJ1-1, with D uncertain. CDR1 DFQATT and CDR2 SNEGSKA come from the germline V gene (reference sequence). The germline V and J ends were trimmed by 6 bases and 6 bases, with 14 bases remaining between them. CDR3 length: 12 residues. The CDR3 bases are TGCAGTGCCCGCTTTCTTCCTGCTGAAGCTTTCTTT. Protein: CSARFLPAEAFF.

This clonotype was seen only a few times. The rearrangement joins TRBV29-1 to TRBJ2-3; 7 bases line up with TRBD2. The CDR3 length is 14 residues. J gave up 0 bases and V 6 bases, and 6 bases lay outside the gene matches. CDR1 is SQVTM, CDR2 ANQGSEA, per germline. The CDR3 DNA reads TGCAGCGTCATCGGGAGGACCAGCACAGATACGCAGTATTTT. It translates to CSVIGRTSTDTQYF.

This clonotype was detected a few times. The chain employs TRBV12-3 or TRBV12-4 and TRBJ1-5; maybe TRBD1 (5 bases). Trimming shortened V by 1 base and J by 9 bases, and 16 bases separated the two germline ends. This CDR3 comprises 15 residues. The CDR3 loop reads CASSLEGTYVRPQHF. The CDR3 bases are TGTGCCAGCAGTTTAGAGGGGACTTATGTACGGCCCCAGCATTTT.

As for this clonotype: The conserved final phenylalanine or tryptophan is absent from the CDR3, which likely points to a read error. The limits of the CDR3 on the DNA are not certain, so only TCRdb's listed CDR3 is given. The J gene is TRBJ2-5, the V gene TRBV12-3 or TRBV12-4; the table names TRBD1, a call not compared with the DNA. The CDR3 has 8 amino acids, counting both end residues. This CDR3 is CASSSVAG.

There are a few counts of this clonotype. The V gene is TRBV6-5, the J gene TRBJ2-5; TRBD2 might be the D (5 bases). This CDR3 has 14 residues. V was trimmed by 2 bases and J by 4 bases, leaving 11 bases between them. CDR1 and CDR2 from the germline V gene are MNHEY and SVGAGI. The CDR3 spells CASSYVSGLETQYF. The DNA of the CDR3 is TGTGCCAGCAGTTACGTCTCGGGGTTAGAGACCCAGTACTTC.

CDR3 region: CSVAPFSGAGGELFF. CDR3 coding DNA: TGCAGCGTCGCCCCTTTTTCGGGGGCGGGCGGGGAGCTGTTTTTT. The chain has TRBV29-1 and TRBJ2-2; D may correspond to TRBD1 or TRBD2 (6 bases each). CDR1 and CDR2 from the germline V gene are SQVTM and ANQGSEA. The CDR3 has 15 residues. Between the trimmed V and J ends, which lost 6 bases and 7 bases, there was a span of 21 bases.

This clonotype was counted a few times. This rearrangement joins TRBV20-1 to TRBJ2-7, with D possibly TRBD1 on 5 matching bases. The CDR3 runs 14 residues. Per the germline V gene, CDR1 is DFQATT and CDR2 is SNEGSKA (reference sequence). The germline V and J ends were trimmed by 3 bases and 4 bases, with 16 bases remaining between them. CDR3 nucleotide sequence: TGCAGTGCTAGTAGGTCAGGGCTCACTTACGAGCAGTACTTC. This codes for CSASRSGLTYEQYF.

This clonotype was seen more than once but under ten times. This chain connects TRBV20-1 to TRBJ2-7; 8 positions match TRBD2. There are 16 residues in the CDR3. The germline V gene encodes CDR1 DFQATT and CDR2 SNEGSKA (reference sequence). Germline trimming cut 0 bases from V and 1 base from J; bases unmatched to any gene: 8. DNA for the CDR3: TGCAGTGCTAGAGATGTGGGAGCGGGAGTTTCCTACGAGCAGTACTTC. Translated, it gives CSARDVGAGVSYEQYF.

This clonotype was seen more than once but under ten times. V usage is TRBV29-1 and J usage is TRBJ2-1; TRBD2 matches at 14 bases. V lost 4 bases to trimming and J lost 7 bases; unmatched junction nucleotides: 6. The germline gives CDR1 SQVTM, CDR2 ANQGSEA. The CDR3 is 15 amino acids. CDR3 region: CSVGGLAGEKNEQFF. DNA for the CDR3: TGCAGCGTTGGGGGACTAGCGGGAGAAAAGAATGAGCAGTTCTTC.

The chain has TRBV5-8 and TRBJ2-5; D is undetermined. Trimming cost V 4 bases and J 0 bases, with 10 bases left between them. The CDR3 sequence is 14 residues long. Germline assignment: CDR1 SGHTS and CDR2 YDEGEE. The CDR3 loop is CASSAGPYQETQYF. In DNA form, the CDR3 reads TGTGCCAGCAGCGCTGGCCCTTACCAAGAGACCCAGTACTTC.

There are a few counts of this clonotype. The V call is TRBV10-3, the J call TRBJ2-3; D is uncertain. The ends were cut back, 3 bases at V and 3 bases at J, with 10 bases in the middle. Germline V gene sequence: CDR1 ENHRY, CDR2 SYGVKD. CDR3 length equals 14 residues. CDR3 DNA: TGTGCCATCAGTGATCAAGGGCAGACAGATACGCAGTATTTT. Its translation: CAISDQGQTDTQYF.

Ten or more counts support this clonotype. V and J are TRBV5-1 and TRBJ2-1, with unresolved D. V was pared by 5 bases and J by 8 bases, with 11 bases between. The CDR3 is 12 amino acids. CDR1 SGHRS and CDR2 YFSETQ come from the germline V gene. This chain's CDR3 is CASRNFADEQFF. CDR3 coding DNA: TGCGCCAGCAGAAACTTTGCGGATGAGCAGTTCTTC. The variable domain in full, with the rest retrieved from reference TRBV5-1 and TRBJ2-1, is KAGVTQTPRYLIKTRGQQVTLSCSPISGHRSVSWYQQTPGQGLQFLFEYFSETQRNKGNFPGRFSGRQFSNSRSEMNVSTLELGDSALYLCASRNFADEQFFGPGTRLTVL.

V usage is TRBV2 and J usage is TRBJ2-3, with D possibly TRBD2 on 5 matching bases. Deletions cut 7 bases from V and 0 bases from J, with 11 bases between. Per the germline V gene, CDR1 is SNHLY and CDR2 is FYNNEI. The CDR3 is made up of 14 amino acids. The DNA for the CDR3 is TGTGCCAGCACTAGCTACTCCAGCACAGATACGCAGTATTTT. This gives the protein CASTSYSSTDTQYF.

This clonotype was detected only a few times. The rearrangement uses TRBV20-1 and TRBJ2-2, with D possibly matching TRBD1 (5 bases). Trimming cost V 5 bases and J 0 bases, with 13 bases left between them. The germline V gene has CDR1 DFQATT and CDR2 SNEGSKA (reference sequence). The CDR3 contains 15 residues. The CDR3 reads CSAPSTVTNTGELFF. CDR3 nucleotides: TGCAGTGCTCCATCGACAGTGACGAACACCGGGGAGCTGTTTTTT.

This clonotype has a handful of counts. V usage is TRBV6-5 and J usage is TRBJ1-1; D gene ambiguous. Trimming cost V 0 bases and J 5 bases, with 10 bases left between them. This CDR3 spans 14 amino acids. The germline V gene encodes CDR1 MNHEY and CDR2 SVGAGI. CDR3 residues: CASSYSVRATEAFF. The DNA of the CDR3 is TGTGCCAGCAGTTACTCGGTAAGGGCGACTGAAGCTTTCTTT.

The sample holds a few counts of this clonotype. V usage is TRBV9 and J usage is TRBJ2-7, with 11 bases fitting TRBD2. The germline V gene encodes CDR1 SGDLS and CDR2 YYNGEE. V trimming: 2 bases; J trimming: 0 bases; junction bases outside the gene matches: 19. The CDR3 runs to 21 residues. The chain's CDR3 is CASSVGVLTGTSGGYSYEQYF. In nucleotides, the CDR3 is TGTGCCAGCAGCGTTGGGGTTCTTACCGGGACTAGCGGAGGATACTCCTACGAGCAGTACTTC.

This clonotype came up many times. This sequence joins TRBV20-1 and TRBJ2-7; the D gene is possibly TRBD1 (6 bases). The CDR3 consists of 11 residues. Per germline, CDR1 DFQATT and CDR2 SNEGSKA (reference sequence). Trimming removed 6 bases from V and 4 bases from J, with 10 bases in between. Here the CDR3 DNA reads TGCAGTGCCCGGACAGCTTACGAGCAGTACTTC. This encodes CSARTAYEQYF.

The chain employs TRBV30 and TRBJ1-2, with D hard to call. The CDR3 runs to 13 residues. CDR1 is GTSNPN and CDR2 is SVGIG in the germline V gene (reference sequence). Trimming cost V 2 bases and J 2 bases, with 9 bases left between them. The CDR3 nucleotides are TGTGCCTGGAGTAAAACCCTCAACTATGGCTACACCTTC. Amino acids: CAWSKTLNYGYTF. Filled out from reference TRBV30 and TRBJ1-2, the complete variable domain reads SQTIHQWPATLVQPVGSPLSLECTVEGTSNPNLYWYRQAAGRGLQLLFYSVGIGQISSEVPQNLSASRPQDRQFILSSKKLLLSDSGFYLCAWSKTLNYGYTFGSGTRLTVV.

The chain is built from TRBV5-1 and TRBJ2-7, with TRBD1 matching 7 bases. Germline V gene data show CDR1 as SGHRS and CDR2 as YFSETQ. V lost 4 bases to trimming and J lost 0 bases; unmatched junction nucleotides: 4. The CDR3 covers 14 residues. CDR3 sequence (DNA): TGCGCCAGCAGCATGGCAGGGGGCTCCTACGAGCAGTACTTC. Protein sequence: CASSMAGGSYEQYF.

This clonotype showed up just a few times. The chain uses TRBV18 and TRBJ1-2, with D possibly being TRBD1 (6 bases). Trimming left V 3 bases short and J 5 bases short, with 22 bases between. CDR3 length: 17 amino acids. CDR1 and CDR2 from the germline V gene are KGHSH and LQKENI. CDR3 DNA: TGTGCCAGCTCACCCCAAAACGTGGGGGGCGGAAGGTATGGCTACACCTTC. Amino acid sequence: CASSPQNVGGGRYGYTF.